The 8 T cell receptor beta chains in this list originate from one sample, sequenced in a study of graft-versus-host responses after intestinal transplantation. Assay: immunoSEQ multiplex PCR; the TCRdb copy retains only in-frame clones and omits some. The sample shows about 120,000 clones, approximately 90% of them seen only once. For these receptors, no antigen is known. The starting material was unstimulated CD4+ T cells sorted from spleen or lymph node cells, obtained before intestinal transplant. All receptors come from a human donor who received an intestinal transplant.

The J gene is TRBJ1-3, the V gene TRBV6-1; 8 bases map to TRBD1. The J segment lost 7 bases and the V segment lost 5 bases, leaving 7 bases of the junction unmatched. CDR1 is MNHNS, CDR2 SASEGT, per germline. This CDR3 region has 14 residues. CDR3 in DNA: TGTGCCAGCAGTTTGCCGGGACAGGTGAACACCATATATTTT. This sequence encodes CASSLPGQVNTIYF.

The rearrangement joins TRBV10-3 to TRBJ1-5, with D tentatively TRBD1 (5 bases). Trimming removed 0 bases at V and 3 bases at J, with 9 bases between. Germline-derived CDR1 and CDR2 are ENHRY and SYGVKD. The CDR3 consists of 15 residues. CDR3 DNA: TGTGCCATCAGTGAGTCGAAGGGGTACAATCAGCCCCAGCATTTT. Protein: CAISESKGYNQPQHF.

The CDR3 nucleotides read TGTGCCAGCAGGGACCGGGACTTCCTCTCTGGGGCCAACGTCCTGACTTTC. It translates to CASRDRDFLSGANVLTF. The chain recombines TRBV2 with TRBJ2-6, with D maybe TRBD2 (6 bases). CDR3 length: 17 amino acids. Trimming removed 6 bases from V and 0 bases from J, with 15 bases in between. Germline CDR1 is SNHLY and CDR2 is FYNNEI. Supplemented by reference TRBV2 and TRBJ2-6, the full variable domain reads EPEVTQTPSHQVTQMGQEVILRCVPISNHLYFYWYRQILGQKVEFLVSFYNNEISEKSEIFDDQFSVERPDGSNFTLKIRSTKLEDSAMYFCASRDRDFLSGANVLTFGAGSRLTVL.

CDR3 sequence: CASSIEPLQEQYF. CDR3 DNA: TGTGCCAGTAGTATTGAGCCGTTGCAAGAGCAGTACTTC. The rearrangement links TRBV19 to TRBJ2-7; no reliable D call. The CDR3 contains 13 residues. The germline V and J ends were trimmed by 3 bases and 7 bases, with 13 bases remaining between them. Germline loops: CDR1 LNHDA, CDR2 SQIVND (reference sequence).

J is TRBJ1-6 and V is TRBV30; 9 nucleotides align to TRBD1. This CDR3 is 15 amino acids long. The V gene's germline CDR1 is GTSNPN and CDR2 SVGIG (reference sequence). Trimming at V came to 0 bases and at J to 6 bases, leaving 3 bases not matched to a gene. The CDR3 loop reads CAWSVPGQGNSPLHF. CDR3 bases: TGTGCCTGGAGTGTACCGGGACAGGGTAATTCACCCCTCCACTTT.

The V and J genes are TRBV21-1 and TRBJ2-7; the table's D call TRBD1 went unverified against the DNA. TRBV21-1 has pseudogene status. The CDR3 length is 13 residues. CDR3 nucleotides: TGTGCCAGTAAACCGGGACATCTCTACGAGCAGTACTTC. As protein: CASKPGHLYEQYF.

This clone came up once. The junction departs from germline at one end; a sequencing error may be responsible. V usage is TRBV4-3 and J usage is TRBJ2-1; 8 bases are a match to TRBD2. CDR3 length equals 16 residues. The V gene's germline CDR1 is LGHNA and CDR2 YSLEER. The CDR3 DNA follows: TGCGCCAGCAGCCATACCGGGACTAGTTCCTTCAATGAGCAGTTCTTC. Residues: CASSHTGTSSFNEQFF.

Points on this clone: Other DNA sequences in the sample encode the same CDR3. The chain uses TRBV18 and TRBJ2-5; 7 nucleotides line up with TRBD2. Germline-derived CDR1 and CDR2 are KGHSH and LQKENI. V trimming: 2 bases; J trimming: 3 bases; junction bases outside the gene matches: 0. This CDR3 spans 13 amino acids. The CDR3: CASSPGLEETQYF. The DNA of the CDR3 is TGTGCCAGCTCACCAGGACTAGAAGAGACCCAGTACTTC.